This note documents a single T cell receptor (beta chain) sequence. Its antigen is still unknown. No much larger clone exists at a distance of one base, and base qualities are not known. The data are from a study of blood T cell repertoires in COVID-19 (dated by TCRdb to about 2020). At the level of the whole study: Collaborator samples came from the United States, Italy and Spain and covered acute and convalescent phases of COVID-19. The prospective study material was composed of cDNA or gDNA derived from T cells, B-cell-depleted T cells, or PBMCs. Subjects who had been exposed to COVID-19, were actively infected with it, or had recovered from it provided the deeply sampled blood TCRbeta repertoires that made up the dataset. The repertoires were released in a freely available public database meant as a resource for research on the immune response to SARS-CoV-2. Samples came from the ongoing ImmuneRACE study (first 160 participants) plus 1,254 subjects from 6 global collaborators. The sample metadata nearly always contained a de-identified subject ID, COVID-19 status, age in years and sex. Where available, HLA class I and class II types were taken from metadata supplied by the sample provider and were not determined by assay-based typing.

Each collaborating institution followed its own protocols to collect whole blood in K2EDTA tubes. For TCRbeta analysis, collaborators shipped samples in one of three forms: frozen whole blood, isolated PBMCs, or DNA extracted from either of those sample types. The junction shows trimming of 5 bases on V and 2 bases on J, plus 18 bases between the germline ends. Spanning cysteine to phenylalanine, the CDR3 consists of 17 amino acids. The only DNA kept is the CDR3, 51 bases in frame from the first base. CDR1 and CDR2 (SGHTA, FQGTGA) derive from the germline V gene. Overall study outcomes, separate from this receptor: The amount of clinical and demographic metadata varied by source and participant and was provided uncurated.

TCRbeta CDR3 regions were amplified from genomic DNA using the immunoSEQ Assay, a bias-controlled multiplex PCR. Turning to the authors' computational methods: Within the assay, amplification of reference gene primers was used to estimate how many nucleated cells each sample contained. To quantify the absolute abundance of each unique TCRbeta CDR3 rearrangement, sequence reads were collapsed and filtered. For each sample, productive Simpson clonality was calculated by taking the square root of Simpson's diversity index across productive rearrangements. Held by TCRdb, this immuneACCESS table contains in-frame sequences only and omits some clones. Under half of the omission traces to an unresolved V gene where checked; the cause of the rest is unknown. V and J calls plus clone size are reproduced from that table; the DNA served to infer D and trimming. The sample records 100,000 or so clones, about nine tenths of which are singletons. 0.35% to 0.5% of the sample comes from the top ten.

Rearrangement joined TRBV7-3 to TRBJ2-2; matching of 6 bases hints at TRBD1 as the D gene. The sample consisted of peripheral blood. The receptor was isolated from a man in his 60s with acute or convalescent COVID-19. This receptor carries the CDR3 CASSRLGRGANTGELFF. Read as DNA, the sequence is TGTGCCAGCAGCCGGTTGGGCAGGGGAGCCAACACCGGGGAGCTGTTTTTT. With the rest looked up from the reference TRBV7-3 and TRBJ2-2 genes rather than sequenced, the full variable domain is GAGVSQTPSNKVTEKGKYVELRCDPISGHTALYWYRQSLGQGPEFLIYFQGTGAADDSGLPNDRFFAVRPEGSVSTLKIQRTERGDSAVYLCASSRLGRGANTGELFFGEGSRLTVL.